These T cell receptor beta chains were read from a single sample in a study of T-cell memory formation after mild COVID-19. TCRdb re-called the 5' RACE reads through MiXCR, storing one row per CDR3 protein. This sample has hundreds of thousands of distinct CDR3 sequences, with 20% to 25% found just once. The sequenced material came from PBMCs or a T cell subset sorted from them (not recorded which). These receptors all come from a man aged 18 to 29 who had mild COVID-19 (a few samples of this study predate the infection). Cell type and time point are not known. Both conserved end residues are part of each CDR3. The order of the fields is J gene, clone size, D gene, V gene, CDR3 length, CDR3 DNA, CDR3 protein. The D gene is left open where the match is weak. Size tells how often a clone was seen (once, few, many) or the class of an expanded clone, and some rows leave it out.

TRBJ2-1 few TRBD2 TRBV2 15 TGTGCCAGCAGTGAAGGTAGCGGGGGGGCCTATGAGCAGTTCTTC CASSEGSGGAYEQFF
TRBJ2-7 few TRBD2 TRBV6-2/TRBV6-3 15 TGTGCCAGCAGTTCCCTCGGGGGGTCCCCCTACGAGCAGTACTTC CASSSLGGSPYEQYF
TRBJ1-5 few NA TRBV7-8 15 TGTGCCAGCAGCTTATGGCAGGGACCAAGTCAGCCCCAGCATTTT CASSLWQGPSQPQHF
TRBJ1-2 NA NA TRBV4-3 16 TGCGCCAGCAGCCAAGATAGGAGCAGGGGAGGCTATGGCTACACCTTC CASSQDRSRGGYGYTF
TRBJ1-4 NA TRBD1 TRBV5-8 15 TGTGCCAGCAGCAAAGCGGGACAGAGAAATGAAAAACTGTTTTTT CASSKAGQRNEKLFF
TRBJ1-4 NA TRBD1 TRBV5-5 14 TGTGCCAGCAGCTTGGCAGGGGGCAGTGAAAAACTGTTTTTT CASSLAGGSEKLFF
TRBJ2-2 few NA TRBV25-1 14 TGTGCCAGCAGTCGGCCCGAGGGCACCGGGGAGCTGTTTTTT CASSRPEGTGELFF
TRBJ2-5 NA TRBD1 TRBV11-2 17 TGTGCCAGCAGCTTAGGGATGGCACAGGGGGCCCAAGAGACCCAGTACTTC CASSLGMAQGAQETQYF
TRBJ1-2 NA TRBD1 TRBV12-3/TRBV12-4 17 TGTGCCAGCAGTTTATCCCACGGGACAGGGGAAGGCTATGGCTACACCTTC CASSLSHGTGEGYGYTF
TRBJ2-2 few NA TRBV5-4 16 TGTGCCAGCAGCCCCCAAGCAAGGGGAGTCACCGGGGAGCTGTTTTTT CASSPQARGVTGELFF
TRBJ2-5 NA NA TRBV12-3/TRBV12-4 13 TGTGCCAGCAGTTTAAGTGGAGAAGAGACCAAGTACTTC CASSLSGEETKYF
TRBJ1-6 many NA TRBV28 12 TGTGCCAGCAGCCCCCCCCGGGGAGCCCTCCACTTT CASSPPRGALHF
TRBJ1-2 NA NA TRBV20-1 12 TGCAGTGCTGGCGACAAATTCTATGGCTACACCTTC CSAGDKFYGYTF
TRBJ2-7 NA NA TRBV10-2 14 TGCGCCAGCAGTGCCCTGGGTACACCCTACGAGCAGTACTTC CASSALGTPYEQYF
TRBJ2-1 few NA TRBV7-2 13 TGTGCCAGCAGCTTGTCACCCTACAATGAGCAGTTCTTC CASSLSPYNEQFF
TRBJ2-3 NA TRBD2 TRBV4-3 15 TGCGCCAGCAGCCAAGAACTAGCGGGGGGAGATACGCAGTATTTT CASSQELAGGDTQYF
TRBJ2-4 NA TRBD2 TRBV6-2/TRBV6-3 15 TGTGCCAGCAGGGGACTAGCGGGTCTCAAAAACATTCAGTACTTC CASRGLAGLKNIQYF
TRBJ1-6 NA TRBD1 TRBV7-9 17 TGTGCCAGCAGCTGGACAGGGGACGGCTCCTATAATTCACCCCTCCACTTT CASSWTGDGSYNSPLHF
TRBJ1-2 NA NA TRBV20-1 13 TGCAGTGCTTTCAGGACAGACGCTCATGGCTACACCTTC CSAFRTDAHGYTF
TRBJ2-3 few NA TRBV5-1 14 TGCGCCAGCAGCTTGGTGCTAGCAACAGATACGCAGTATTTT CASSLVLATDTQYF
TRBJ2-5 few NA TRBV20-1 15 TGCAGTGCTAGAGTCTTAGCAGCGTACCAAGAGACCCAGTACTTC CSARVLAAYQETQYF
TRBJ1-1 NA NA TRBV5-1 13 TGCGCCAGCAAGGCAGGGGAATCCACTGAAGCTTTCTTT CASKAGESTEAFF
TRBJ2-5 NA NA TRBV11-3 14 TGTGCCAGCAGCTTAGGACGGGAGTCGGAGACCCAGTACTTC CASSLGRESETQYF
TRBJ2-7 few NA TRBV20-1 13 TGCAGTGCTCCTACACGGAATTCCTACGAGCAGTACTTC CSAPTRNSYEQYF
TRBJ2-1 NA TRBD1 TRBV29-1 12 TGCAGCGGGACAGGGGGAGCGAAAGGTCAGTTCTTC CSGTGGAKGQFF
TRBJ1-2 NA NA TRBV19 11 TGTGCCAGTTTGGACAGCTATGGCTACACCTTC CASLDSYGYTF
TRBJ1-5 few NA TRBV6-2/TRBV6-3 12 TGTGCCAGCAGTACAGGAACGATCACCCAGCATTTT CASSTGTITQHF
TRBJ2-1 few TRBD2 TRBV7-2 16 TGTGCCAGCAGCGAGCGCGGGGGGGCCCTTGGCAATGAGCAGTTCTTC CASSERGGALGNEQFF
TRBJ2-1 few TRBD2 TRBV5-1 16 TGCGCCAGCAGCACAGGTAGCGGGGTGTCCTACAATGAGCAGTTCTTC CASSTGSGVSYNEQFF
TRBJ2-2 NA NA TRBV18 13 TGTGCCAGCTCACCAGCGGACACCGGGGAGCTGTTTTTT CASSPADTGELFF
TRBJ1-1 few NA TRBV11-2 14 TGTGCCAGCAGCTTGGGGGGGCGCGGCACTGAAGCTTTCTTT CASSLGGRGTEAFF
TRBJ1-1 few NA TRBV7-2 17 TGTGCCAGCAGCTCTGACAGGACCGCACGAATGAACACTGAAGCTTTCTTT CASSSDRTARMNTEAFF
TRBJ2-3 few TRBD1 TRBV5-5 14 TGTGCCAGCAGCGACCAGGGGGGCACAGATACGCAGTATTTT CASSDQGGTDTQYF
TRBJ1-6 NA TRBD1 TRBV4-3 16 TGCGCCAGAAGCCAGACTCCCGGGACAGGGTATTCACCCCTCCACTTT CARSQTPGTGYSPLHF
TRBJ2-1 few NA TRBV20-1 9 TGCAGTGCTAGAAGTGAGCAGTTCTTC CSARSEQFF
TRBJ1-1 few NA TRBV4-3 13 TGCGCCAGCAGCCGGTTCAAGAACACTGAAGCTTTCTTT CASSRFKNTEAFF
TRBJ1-4 few TRBD1 TRBV4-3 15 TGCGCCAGCAGCCCAGGGACAGGGGGAATGGAAAAACTGTTTTTT CASSPGTGGMEKLFF
TRBJ2-2 few TRBD1 TRBV7-3 17 TGTGCCAGCAGCCACGGCCACGGGACAGGGCACACCGGGGAGCTGTTTTTT CASSHGHGTGHTGELFF
TRBJ2-2 many TRBD2 TRBV7-6 17 TGTGCCAGCAGCTTTAGAGAGGCGGGGGAGAACACCGGGGAGCTGTTTTTT CASSFREAGENTGELFF
TRBJ2-1 NA NA TRBV5-1 15 TGCGCCAGCAGCTTGTCAGGGGCATTGTACAATGAGCAGTTCTTC CASSLSGALYNEQFF
TRBJ1-5 NA NA TRBV21-1 15 TGTGCCAGTAAGAAACAGGGGGCTCCGAATCAGCCCCAGCATTTT CASKKQGAPNQPQHF
TRBJ1-3 few TRBD1 TRBV2 15 TGTGCCAGCAGAGCCGGGACAGGGCGTGGAAACACCATATATTTT CASRAGTGRGNTIYF
TRBJ1-6 NA TRBD1 TRBV5-1 15 TGCGCCAGCAGTTCTGACAGACAGGGGGAAACACCCCTCCACTTT CASSSDRQGETPLHF
TRBJ1-1 NA NA TRBV5-1 14 TGCGCCAGCGGCCCCGAGGGTATGGACACTGAAGCTTTCTTT CASGPEGMDTEAFF
TRBJ2-3 many NA TRBV20-1 14 TGCAGTGCTAGTTCGGGTATCGGCACAGATACGCAGTATTTT CSASSGIGTDTQYF
TRBJ2-3 NA TRBD2 TRBV7-9 16 TGTGCCAGCAGCCCACGCGGTAGCGGGACACGTGATACGCAGTATTTT CASSPRGSGTRDTQYF
TRBJ2-7 few TRBD1 TRBV9 16 TGTGCCAGCAGCGTGAGGGATGGGACAGGGGCCTACGAGCAGTACTTC CASSVRDGTGAYEQYF
TRBJ2-3 NA TRBD2 TRBV7-3 15 TGTGCCAGCAGTTCAACATCGGGGGGTGGAGATACGCAGTATTTT CASSSTSGGGDTQYF
TRBJ1-2 NA TRBD1 TRBV28 15 TGTGCCAGCAGTCCGGGAGGACAGGGAGGATATGGCTACACCTTC CASSPGGQGGYGYTF
TRBJ2-5 few NA TRBV5-1 13 TGCGCCAGCGCCCGGGGGAGCTCCGAGACCCAGTACTTC CASARGSSETQYF
TRBJ2-5 few NA TRBV7-2 14 TGTGCCAGCAGCTTTCTCAGGGCGGGAGAGACCCAGTACTTC CASSFLRAGETQYF
TRBJ2-3 NA TRBD2 TRBV7-9 18 TGTGCCAGCAGCCCTCGGTCTAGCGGGGGCCTTTACACAGATACGCAGTATTTT CASSPRSSGGLYTDTQYF
TRBJ1-2 NA NA TRBV13 18 TGTGCCAGCAGCTTAGGCCGGATACCGCTCCCAACGGACTATGGCTACACCTTC CASSLGRIPLPTDYGYTF